This T cell receptor (beta chain) derives from a study of blood T cell repertoires in COVID-19. Study information: Nucleic acid was either cDNA or gDNA, and it came from T cells, B-cell-depleted T cells, or PBMCs.

As processed by the authors: From reference gene primer amplification, estimates of nucleated cell counts were derived. Libraries were prepared by immunoSEQ multiplex PCR; TCRdb keeps only in-frame clonotypes and omits some of them. For V, J and clone size, that table is used; D and trimming come from the DNA. The table has nearly 400,000 clones, roughly 86% seen once. Clinical history as reported by participants underpinned cohort assignment. Either two negative PCRs, clearance, or symptom resolution qualified Cohort 3 donors as recovered. Deletions cut 7 bases from V and 3 bases from J, with 10 bases between. The germline V gene has CDR1 SGHVS and CDR2 FQNEAQ. This CDR3 region has 12 residues.

The clonotype originates from a woman in her 30s who had recovered from COVID-19. Sequences were obtained from PBMCs or T cells enriched from blood (not recorded which). The chain joins TRBV7-8 to TRBJ2-7; no firm D call. The CDR3 DNA follows: TGTGCCAGCAACCGAGATTACTACGAGCAGTACTTC. It specifies CASNRDYYEQYF.